The present T cell receptor beta chain was sequenced within a study of cytomegalovirus exposure and HLA in healthy donors. Trimming cost V 3 bases and J 2 bases, with 8 bases left between them. Per germline, CDR1 SGHRS and CDR2 YFSETQ. CDR3 size: 13 residues. As concerns this clone: Its target is not known.

Findings of the study overall: TCR sequences were mostly rare, though some public TCRs occurred in many donors.

PCR employed 60 Vbeta and 13 Jbeta primers. Data came from immunoSEQ multiplex PCR; TCRdb stores just in-frame clones and leaves some out. The sample yields a few hundred thousand clones, 70% to 80% seen once. The chain employs TRBV5-1 and TRBJ1-2; weak D call: TRBD1 (5 bases). Specimen: PBMCs. This receptor was identified in a girl aged 2 to 10 in good health and CMV-seronegative. The CDR3 nucleotides are TGCGCCAGCAGCTCGTCAGGGAACTATGGCTACACCTTC. Protein: CASSSSGNYGYTF.